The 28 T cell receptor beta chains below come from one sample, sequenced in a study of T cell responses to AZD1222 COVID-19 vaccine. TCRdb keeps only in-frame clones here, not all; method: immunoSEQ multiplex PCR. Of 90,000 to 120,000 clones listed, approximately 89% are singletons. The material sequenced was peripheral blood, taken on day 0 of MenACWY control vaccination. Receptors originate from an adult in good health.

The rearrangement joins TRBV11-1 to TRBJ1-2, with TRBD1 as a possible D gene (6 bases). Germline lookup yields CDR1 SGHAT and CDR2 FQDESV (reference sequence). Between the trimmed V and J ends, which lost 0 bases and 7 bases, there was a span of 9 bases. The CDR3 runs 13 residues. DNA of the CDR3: TGTGCCAGCAGCTTAGCCGGGGGCGTTGGCTACACCTTC. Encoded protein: CASSLAGGVGYTF. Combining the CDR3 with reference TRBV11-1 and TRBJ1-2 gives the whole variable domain EAEVAQSPRYKITEKSQAVAFWCDPISGHATLYWYRQILGQGPELLVQFQDESVVDDSQLPKDRFSAERLKGVDSTLKIQPAELGDSAMYLCASSLAGGVGYTFGSGTRLTVV.

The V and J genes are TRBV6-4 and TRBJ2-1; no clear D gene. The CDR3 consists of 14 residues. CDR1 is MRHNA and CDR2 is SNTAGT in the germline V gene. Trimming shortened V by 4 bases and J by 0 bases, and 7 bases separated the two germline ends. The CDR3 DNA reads TGTGCCAGCAGTGTTGGTTCCTCCTACAATGAGCAGTTCTTC. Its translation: CASSVGSSYNEQFF.

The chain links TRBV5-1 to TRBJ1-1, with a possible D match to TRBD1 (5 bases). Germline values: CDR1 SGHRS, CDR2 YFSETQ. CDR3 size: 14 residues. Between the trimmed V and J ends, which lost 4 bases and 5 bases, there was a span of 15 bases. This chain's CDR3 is CASSGGFEETEAFF. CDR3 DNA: TGCGCCAGCAGCGGGGGATTTGAGGAAACTGAAGCTTTCTTT.

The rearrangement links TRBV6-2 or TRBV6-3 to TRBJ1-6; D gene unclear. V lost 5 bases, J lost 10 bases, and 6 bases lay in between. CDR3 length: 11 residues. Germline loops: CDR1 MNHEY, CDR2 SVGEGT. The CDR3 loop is CASSDGSPLHF. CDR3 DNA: TGTGCCAGCAGTGACGGGTCACCCCTCCACTTT.

CDR3 coding DNA: TGTGCCAGCACCGAACAGGGGAACTCCTACGAGCAGTACTTC. Translated: CASTEQGNSYEQYF. The chain has TRBV5-4 and TRBJ2-7, with 7 bases lining up with TRBD1. CDR1 is SGHNT, CDR2 YYREEE, per germline (reference sequence). V was pared by 6 bases and J by 0 bases, with 6 bases of the junction left unmatched. There are 14 residues in the CDR3.

The CDR3 DNA follows: TGTGCCAGCAGCCCGGGACAGATAAATCAGCCCCAGCATTTT. Its translation: CASSPGQINQPQHF. The gene calls are TRBV7-2 and TRBJ1-5, with TRBD1 identical over 7 bases. This CDR3 is 14 amino acids long. Per the germline V gene, CDR1 is SGHTA and CDR2 is FQGNSA. V dropped 5 bases and J dropped 4; count of bases not matched to a gene: 5.

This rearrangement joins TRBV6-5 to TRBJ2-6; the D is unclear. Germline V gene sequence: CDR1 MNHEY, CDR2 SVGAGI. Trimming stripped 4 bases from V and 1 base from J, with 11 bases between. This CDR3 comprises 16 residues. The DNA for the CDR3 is TGTGCCAGCAGTTCTCCTCATGTATCTGGGGCCAACGTCCTGACTTTC. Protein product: CASSSPHVSGANVLTF.

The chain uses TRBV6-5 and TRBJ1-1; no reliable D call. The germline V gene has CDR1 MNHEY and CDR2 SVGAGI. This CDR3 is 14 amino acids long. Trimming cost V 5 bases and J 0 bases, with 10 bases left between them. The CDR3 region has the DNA TGTGCCAGCAGTACCGCGACGGTGAACACTGAAGCTTTCTTT. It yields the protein CASSTATVNTEAFF.

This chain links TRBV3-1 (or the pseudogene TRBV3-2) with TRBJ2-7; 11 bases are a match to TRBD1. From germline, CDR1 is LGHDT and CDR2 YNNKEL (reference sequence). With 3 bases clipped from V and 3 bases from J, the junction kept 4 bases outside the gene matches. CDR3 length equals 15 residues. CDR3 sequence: CASSHRGQGVYEQYF. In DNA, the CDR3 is TGTGCCAGCAGCCATAGGGGACAGGGGGTCTACGAGCAGTACTTC.

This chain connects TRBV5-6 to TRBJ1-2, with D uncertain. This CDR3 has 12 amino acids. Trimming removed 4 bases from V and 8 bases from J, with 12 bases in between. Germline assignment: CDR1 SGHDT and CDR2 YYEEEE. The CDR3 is CASSLGLNGYTF. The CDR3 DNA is TGTGCCAGCAGCCTCGGACTGAACGGCTACACCTTC.

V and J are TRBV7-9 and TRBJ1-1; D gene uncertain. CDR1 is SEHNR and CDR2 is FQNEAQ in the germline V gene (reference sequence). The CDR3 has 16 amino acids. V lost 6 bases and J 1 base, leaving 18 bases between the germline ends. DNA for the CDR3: TGTGCCAGCAGGCGGTTAGACGTCCTCAGGAACACTGAAGCTTTCTTT. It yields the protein CASRRLDVLRNTEAFF.

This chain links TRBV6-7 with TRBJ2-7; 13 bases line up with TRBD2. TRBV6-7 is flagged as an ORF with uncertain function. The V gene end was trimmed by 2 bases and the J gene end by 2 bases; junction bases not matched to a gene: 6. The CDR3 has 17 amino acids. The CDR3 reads CASSYDKTSGGAYEQYF. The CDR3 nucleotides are TGTGCCAGCAGTTACGATAAAACTAGCGGGGGGGCCTACGAGCAGTACTTC.

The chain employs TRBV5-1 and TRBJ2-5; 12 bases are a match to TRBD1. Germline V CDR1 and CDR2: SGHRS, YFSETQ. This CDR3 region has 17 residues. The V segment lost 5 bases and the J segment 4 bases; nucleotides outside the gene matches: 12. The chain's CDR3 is CASRPRGQGAVVETQYF. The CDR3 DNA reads TGCGCCAGCAGGCCGCGGGGACAGGGGGCTGTAGTAGAGACCCAGTACTTC.

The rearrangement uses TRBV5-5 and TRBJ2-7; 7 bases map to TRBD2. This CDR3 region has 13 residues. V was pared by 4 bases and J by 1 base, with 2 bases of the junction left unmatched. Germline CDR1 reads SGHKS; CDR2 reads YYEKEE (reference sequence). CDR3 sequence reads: CASSRTSSYEQYF. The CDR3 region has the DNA TGTGCCAGCAGCAGGACTAGTTCCTACGAGCAGTACTTC.

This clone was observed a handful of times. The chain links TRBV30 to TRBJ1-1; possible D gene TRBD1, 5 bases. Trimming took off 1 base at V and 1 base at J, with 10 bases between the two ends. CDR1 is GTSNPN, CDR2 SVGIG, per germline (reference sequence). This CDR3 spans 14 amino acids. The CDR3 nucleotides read TGTGCCTGGAGTGCCGGGACGGCGAACACTGAAGCTTTCTTT. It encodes CAWSAGTANTEAFF.

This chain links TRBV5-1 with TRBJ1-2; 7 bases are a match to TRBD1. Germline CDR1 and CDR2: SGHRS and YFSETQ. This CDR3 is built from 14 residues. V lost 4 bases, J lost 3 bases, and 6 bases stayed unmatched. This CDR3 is CASSGTGTDYGYTF. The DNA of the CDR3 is TGCGCCAGCAGCGGGACCGGGACAGACTATGGCTACACCTTC.

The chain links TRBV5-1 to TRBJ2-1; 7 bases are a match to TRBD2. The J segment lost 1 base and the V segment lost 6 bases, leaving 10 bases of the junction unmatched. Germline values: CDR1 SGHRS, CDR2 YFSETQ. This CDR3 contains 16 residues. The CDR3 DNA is TGCGCCAGCACAACCCTGACTAGCAGATCCTACAATGAGCAGTTCTTC. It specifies CASTTLTSRSYNEQFF.

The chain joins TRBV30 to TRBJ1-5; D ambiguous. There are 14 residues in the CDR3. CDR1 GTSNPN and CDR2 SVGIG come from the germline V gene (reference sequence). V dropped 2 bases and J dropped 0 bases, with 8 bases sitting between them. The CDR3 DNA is TGTGCCTGGAGTAAGGGAAGTAGCAATCAGCCCCAGCATTTT. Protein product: CAWSKGSSNQPQHF.

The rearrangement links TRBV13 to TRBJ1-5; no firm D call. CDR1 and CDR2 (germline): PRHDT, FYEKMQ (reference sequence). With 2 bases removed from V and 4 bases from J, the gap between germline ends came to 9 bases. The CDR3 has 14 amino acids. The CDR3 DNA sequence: TGTGCCAGCAGCTTATCCGGGAATAATCAGCCCCAGCATTTT. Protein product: CASSLSGNNQPQHF.

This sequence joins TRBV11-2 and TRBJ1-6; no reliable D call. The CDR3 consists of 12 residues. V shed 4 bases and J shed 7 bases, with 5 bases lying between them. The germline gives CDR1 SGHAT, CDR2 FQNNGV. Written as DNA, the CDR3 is TGTGCCAGCAGCTCGTTAAATTCACCCCTCCACTTT. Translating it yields CASSSLNSPLHF. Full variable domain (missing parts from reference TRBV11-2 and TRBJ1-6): EAGVAQSPRYKIIEKRQSVAFWCNPISGHATLYWYQQILGQGPKLLIQFQNNGVVDDSQLPKDRFSAERLKGVDSTLKIQPAKLEDSAVYLCASSSLNSPLHFGNGTRLTVT.

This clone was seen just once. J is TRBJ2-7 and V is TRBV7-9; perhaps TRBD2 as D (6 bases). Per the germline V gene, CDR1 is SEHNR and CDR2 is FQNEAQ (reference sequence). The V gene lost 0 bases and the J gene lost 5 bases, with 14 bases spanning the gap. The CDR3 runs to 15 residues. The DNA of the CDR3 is TGTGCCAGCAGCTTAGCCGGGGTCAGGGAGGACGAGCAGTACTTC. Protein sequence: CASSLAGVREDEQYF.

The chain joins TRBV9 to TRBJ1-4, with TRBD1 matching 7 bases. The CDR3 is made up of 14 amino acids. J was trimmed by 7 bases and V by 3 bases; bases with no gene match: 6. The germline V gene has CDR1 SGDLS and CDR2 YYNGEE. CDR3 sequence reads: CASSAQGGGEKLFF. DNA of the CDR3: TGTGCCAGCAGCGCCCAGGGGGGGGGTGAAAAACTGTTTTTT.

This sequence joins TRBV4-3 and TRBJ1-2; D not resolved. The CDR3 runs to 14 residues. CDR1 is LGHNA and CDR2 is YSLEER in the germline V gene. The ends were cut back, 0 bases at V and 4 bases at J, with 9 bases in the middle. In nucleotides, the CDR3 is TGCGCCAGCAGCCAAGATGAGTCGGGCTATGGCTACACCTTC. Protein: CASSQDESGYGYTF.

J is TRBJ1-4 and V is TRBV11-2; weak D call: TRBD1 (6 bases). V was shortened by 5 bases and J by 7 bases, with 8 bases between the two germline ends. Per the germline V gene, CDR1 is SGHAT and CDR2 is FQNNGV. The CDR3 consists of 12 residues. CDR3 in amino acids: CASSEQGEKLFF. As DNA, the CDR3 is TGTGCCAGCAGCGAACAGGGTGAAAAACTGTTTTTT.

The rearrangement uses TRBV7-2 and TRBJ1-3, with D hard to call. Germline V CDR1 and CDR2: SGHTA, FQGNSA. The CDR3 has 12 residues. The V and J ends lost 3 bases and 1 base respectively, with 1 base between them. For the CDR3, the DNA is TGTGCCAGCAGCTTTTCTGGAAACACCATATATTTT. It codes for CASSFSGNTIYF. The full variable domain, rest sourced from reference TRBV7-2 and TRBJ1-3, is GAGVSQSPSNKVTEKGKDVELRCDPISGHTALYWYRQSLGQGLEFLIYFQGNSAPDKSGLPSDRFSAERTGGSVSTLTIQRTQQEDSAVYLCASSFSGNTIYFGEGSWLTVV.

The CDR3 bases are TGTGCCAGCAGCCCTTACCCACAGGGGATGTTGGATGGCTACACCTTC. It codes for CASSPYPQGMLDGYTF. The chain uses TRBV28 and TRBJ1-2, with 7 bases identical to TRBD1. V was clipped by 6 bases and J by 6 bases; unmatched bases: 16. The CDR3 contains 16 residues. The V gene's germline CDR1 is MDHEN and CDR2 SYDVKM.

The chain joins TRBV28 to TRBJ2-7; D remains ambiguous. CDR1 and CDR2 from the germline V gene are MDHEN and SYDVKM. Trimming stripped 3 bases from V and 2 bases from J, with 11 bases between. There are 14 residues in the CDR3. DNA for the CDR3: TGTGCCAGCAGTTTGGGCACAGTGGCCTACGAGCAGTACTTC. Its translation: CASSLGTVAYEQYF.

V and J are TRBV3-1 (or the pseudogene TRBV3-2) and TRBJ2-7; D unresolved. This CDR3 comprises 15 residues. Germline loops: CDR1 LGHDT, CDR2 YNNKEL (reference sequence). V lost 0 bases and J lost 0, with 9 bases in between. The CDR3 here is CASSQEFKDSYEQYF. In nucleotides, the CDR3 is TGTGCCAGCAGCCAAGAATTTAAGGACTCCTACGAGCAGTACTTC.